The T cell receptor (beta chain) described here comes from a study of T cell clusters in autoimmune cytopenias. As regards this clonotype: Its target is not known.

TRB rearrangements were amplified by touch-down multiplex PCR with mixed TRB-A/B primers. TCRdb re-called the multiplex PCR reads and catalogs CDR3 proteins one per entry, DNA excluded. The table gives roughly 4,800 distinct CDR3 sequences; the top ten clones make up roughly 19% of it. Each sample's input was approximately 0.25 ug genomic DNA, some 38,000 genome equivalents. Per the germline V gene, CDR1 is LNHDA and CDR2 is SQIVND (reference sequence). CDR3 length: 14 amino acids. Regarding the study as a whole: TRB repertoire shifts in secondary cytopenia and chronic lymphocytic leukemia mostly reflected lymphoma, not autoimmunity. The T cell clusters were defined only in silico, without experimental functional validation.

The sample was peripheral blood. This receptor was taken from a human donor with an autoimmune cytopenia or autoimmune hepatitis (not recorded which). The chain carries TRBV19 and TRBJ2-5; TCRdb returns TRBD1, unconfirmable since there is no DNA. The CDR3 sequence: CASSDGTVGETQYF.